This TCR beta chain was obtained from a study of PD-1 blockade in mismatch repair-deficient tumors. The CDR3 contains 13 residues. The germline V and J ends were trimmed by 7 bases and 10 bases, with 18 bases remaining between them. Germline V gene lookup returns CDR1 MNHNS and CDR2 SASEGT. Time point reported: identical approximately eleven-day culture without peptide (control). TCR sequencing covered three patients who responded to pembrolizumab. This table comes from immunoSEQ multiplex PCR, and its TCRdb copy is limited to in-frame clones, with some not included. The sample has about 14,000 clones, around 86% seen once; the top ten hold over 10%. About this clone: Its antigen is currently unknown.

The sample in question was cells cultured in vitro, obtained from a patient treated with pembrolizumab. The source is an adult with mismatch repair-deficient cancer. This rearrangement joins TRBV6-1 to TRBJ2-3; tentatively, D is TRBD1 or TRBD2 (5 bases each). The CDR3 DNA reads TGTGCCAGCAAGAGGGACGCCAGGAGAGCGCAGTATTTT. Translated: CASKRDARRAQYF.